This T cell receptor (beta chain) originates from a study of cytomegalovirus exposure and HLA in healthy donors. Study-level background: From some 190 million T cells, an earlier analysis saw 117 million unique TCR beta sequences.

Study outcomes and limitations: Relative to the approximately 670-donor mean, N-insertions were reportedly fewer in an Asian-associated ancestry cluster in a later analysis. Productive rates of about 87% or about 30% were seen for most TCR beta V segments in an earlier analysis.

Both 60 Vbeta primers and 13 Jbeta primers went into the PCR. Produced via immunoSEQ multiplex PCR; TCRdb's table is partial and in-frame only. The table has 200,000 to 250,000 clones, about 85% seen once. Of note for this clone: Its specificity is unknown.

The specimen was PBMCs. The receptor was isolated from a girl aged 2-9 years in good health and CMV-seronegative.

In DNA form, the CDR3 reads TGTGCCACCAGCAGAGAGTCACACAGCAAAAACATTCAGTACTTC. Its translation: CATSRESHSKNIQYF. This sequence joins TRBV15 and TRBJ2-4; D is ambiguous. V was pared by 0 bases and J by 3 bases, with 9 bases between. The CDR3 contains 15 residues. Germline CDR1 LNHNV, CDR2 YYDKDF (reference sequence).